These T cell receptor beta chains were read from a single sample in a study of blood T cell repertoires in COVID-19. Profiling relied on immunoSEQ multiplex PCR, and the TCRdb table lists in-frame clones only, not all of them. The sample has approximately 140,000 clones, 87% seen once. Sample: peripheral blood. These receptors were collected from a woman aged 60 to 75 with active or convalescent COVID-19. Each CDR3 is given with its conserved first and last residue. Size is stated for part of the rows, as once, few or many counts, or as a class when the clone is expanded.

TRBV5-6	TRBJ2-3	-	CASSWSGGARDTQYF
TRBV7-9	TRBJ2-1	-	CASSSQPGLGEQFF
TRBV3-1/TRBV3-2	TRBJ1-6	-	CASSHGVRGRSPLHF
TRBV19	TRBJ2-3	-	CASSNLAGTDTQYF
TRBV6-5	TRBJ2-7	once	CASSTGNSYEQYF
TRBV5-1	TRBJ2-3	-	CASSLAGGLSDTQYF
TRBV19	TRBJ1-3	-	CASSPDGSSGNTIYF
TRBV6-1	TRBJ1-1	once	CASSEEGRGRLEAFF
TRBV10-2	TRBJ2-7	-	CASRADRTYEQYF
TRBV20-1	TRBJ2-7	-	CSASGIYEQYF
TRBV18	TRBJ1-1	-	CASSPQTGGNTEAFF
TRBV6-5	TRBJ1-2	once	CASSYDGDYGYTF
TRBV10-3	TRBJ2-7	-	CAISESRGTGDEQYF
TRBV11-2	TRBJ2-3	-	CASSPPLDNPTDTQYF
TRBV27	TRBJ1-2	-	CVLRSDRANYGYTF
TRBV5-8	TRBJ2-3	-	CASSLDQGGRWDTQYF
TRBV4-1	TRBJ2-3	-	CASKKTALSTDTQYF
TRBV18	TRBJ1-5	-	CASSPGAYNQPQHF
TRBV7-2	TRBJ2-7	once	CASSRLGQATYEQYF
TRBV6-1	TRBJ2-1	-	CASSSEQGLANEQFF
TRBV7-2	TRBJ1-6	-	CASSPRTAGNSPLHF
TRBV3-1/TRBV3-2	TRBJ2-3	few	CASSLLGQGNTDTQYF
TRBV21-1	TRBJ1-1	-	CASSYKSGAFF
TRBV30	TRBJ2-1	-	CAWTDQSYNEQFF
TRBV6-5	TRBJ2-7	many	CASSYGGGGEQYF
TRBV29-1	TRBJ2-5	-	CSVGQIYQETQYF
TRBV3-1/TRBV3-2	TRBJ1-1	-	CASSQDMTGEAFF
TRBV29-1	TRBJ1-2	few	CSVGTGEHYGYTF
TRBV7-2	TRBJ1-2	few	CASSSGQGWYGYTF
TRBV7-3	TRBJ1-6	-	CASSTTGDNSPLHF
TRBV11-2	TRBJ1-2	once	CASSPLLGYTF
TRBV19	TRBJ2-3	-	CASKEGAADTQYF
TRBV5-6	TRBJ2-5	-	CASSELGGGAETQYF
TRBV2	TRBJ2-3	once	CASSDSGTTDTQYF
TRBV30	TRBJ2-1	-	CAWKTSGGPYNEQFF
TRBV7-9	TRBJ2-7	once	CASSLAAGSYEQYF
TRBV27	TRBJ1-1	once	CASSWRTGGRGTEAFF
TRBV4-3	TRBJ2-6	-	CASSQPWTGSGANVLTF
TRBV5-4	TRBJ2-3	few	CASSKQGSTDTQYF
TRBV11-2	TRBJ2-2	-	CASSVDRWTGELFF
TRBV7-2	TRBJ2-7	once	CASSPDRGEYEQYF
TRBV3-1/TRBV3-2	TRBJ1-2	-	CASSQGPQGASHGYTF
TRBV7-2	TRBJ1-3	-	CASSSPGGLGNTIYF
TRBV19	TRBJ1-1	-	CASSIRQGGPSAGAFF
TRBV19	TRBJ2-7	-	CASSIVGQGGEQYF
TRBV6-2/TRBV6-3	TRBJ1-2	-	CASSYYPNYGYTF
TRBV5-1	TRBJ2-3	-	CASSPGLAGGNTDTQYF
TRBV4-1	TRBJ2-7	once	CASSQAITGLYEQYF
TRBV29-1	TRBJ1-2	once	CSVDGEGQGADGYTF
TRBV14	TRBJ2-7	-	CASSQVSSATYEQYF
TRBV19	TRBJ1-5	-	CASSGQASGSNQPQHF
TRBV18	TRBJ1-3	once	CASSPGQVIGNTIYF
TRBV4-1	TRBJ2-5	-	CASSQGWSGGVETQYF
TRBV29-1	TRBJ1-5	few	CSVESAGQPQHF
TRBV7-9	TRBJ1-2	-	CASSLASEDYGYTF
TRBV28	TRBJ1-2	-	CASSLSQGALGGYTF
TRBV6-2/TRBV6-3	TRBJ1-1	-	CASSRTGTGLNTEAFF
TRBV7-2	TRBJ2-3	-	CASSFTGGGTDTQYF
TRBV18	TRBJ1-4	few	CASSPPGRQGRMELFF